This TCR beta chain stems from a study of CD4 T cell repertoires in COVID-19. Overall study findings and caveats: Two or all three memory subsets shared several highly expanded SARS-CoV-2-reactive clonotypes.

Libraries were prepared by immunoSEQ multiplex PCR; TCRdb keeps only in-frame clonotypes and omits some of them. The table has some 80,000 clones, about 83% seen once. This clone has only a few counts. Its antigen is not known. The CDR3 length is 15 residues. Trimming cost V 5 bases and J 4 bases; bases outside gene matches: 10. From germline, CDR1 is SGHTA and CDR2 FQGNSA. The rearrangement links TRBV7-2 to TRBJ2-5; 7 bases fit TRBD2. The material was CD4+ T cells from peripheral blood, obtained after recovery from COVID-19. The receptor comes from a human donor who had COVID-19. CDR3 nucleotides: TGTGCCAGCAGCCCGGGCGGGGGACGGGGAGAGACCCAGTACTTC. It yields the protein CASSPGGGRGETQYF. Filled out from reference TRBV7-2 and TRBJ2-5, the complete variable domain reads GAGVSQSPSNKVTEKGKDVELRCDPISGHTALYWYRQSLGQGLEFLIYFQGNSAPDKSGLPSDRFSAERTGGSVSTLTIQRTQQEDSAVYLCASSPGGGRGETQYFGPGTRLLVL.